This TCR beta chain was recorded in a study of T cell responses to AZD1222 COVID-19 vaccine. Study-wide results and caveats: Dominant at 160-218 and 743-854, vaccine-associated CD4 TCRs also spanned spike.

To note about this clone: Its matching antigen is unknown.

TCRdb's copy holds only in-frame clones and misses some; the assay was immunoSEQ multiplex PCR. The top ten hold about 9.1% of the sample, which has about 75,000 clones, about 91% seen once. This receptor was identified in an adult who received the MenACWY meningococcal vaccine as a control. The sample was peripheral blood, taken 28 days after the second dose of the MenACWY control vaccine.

DNA for the CDR3: TGTGCCAGCACCGGCCCATGGCGGTACACTGAAGCTTTCTTT. Translating it yields CASTGPWRYTEAFF. The chain carries TRBV6-5 and TRBJ1-1; D gene uncertain. The V end was cut by 7 bases, the J end by 3 bases, with 15 bases between. CDR1 is MNHEY, CDR2 SVGAGI, per germline. The CDR3 has 14 amino acids.